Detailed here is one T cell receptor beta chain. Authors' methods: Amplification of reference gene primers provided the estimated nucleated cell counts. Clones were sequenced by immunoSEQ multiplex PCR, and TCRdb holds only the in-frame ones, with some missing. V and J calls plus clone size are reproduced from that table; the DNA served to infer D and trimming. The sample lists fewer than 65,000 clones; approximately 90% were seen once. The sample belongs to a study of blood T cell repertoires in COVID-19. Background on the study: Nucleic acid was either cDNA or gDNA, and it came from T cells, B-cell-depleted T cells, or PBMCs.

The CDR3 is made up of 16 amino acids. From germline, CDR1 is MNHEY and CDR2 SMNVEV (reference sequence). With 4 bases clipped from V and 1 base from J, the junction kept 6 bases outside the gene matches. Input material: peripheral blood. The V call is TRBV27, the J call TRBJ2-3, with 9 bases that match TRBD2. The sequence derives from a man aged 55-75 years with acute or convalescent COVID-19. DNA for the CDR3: TGTGCCAGCAGTTACTTTAGCGGGGGCCGCACAGATACGCAGTATTTT. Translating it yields CASSYFSGGRTDTQYF.